The TCR beta chain under discussion was sequenced for a study of T-cell memory formation after mild COVID-19. Study in general: Largely, the TCR clusters proved donor specific.

V was clipped by 2 bases and J by 7 bases; unmatched bases: 18. The CDR3 totals 20 residues. Looked up from germline, CDR1 is SGHTA and CDR2 is FQGTGA. TCRdb reanalysed the 5' RACE reads using MiXCR and keeps one entry per CDR3 protein. The sample has approximately 500,000 distinct CDR3 sequences; roughly 25% are singletons. This clonotype was recorded a few times. The clonotype comes from an adult woman who had mild COVID-19 (a few samples of this study predate the infection). Cell type and time point are not known. The specimen was PBMCs or a T cell subset sorted from them (not recorded which). The chain carries TRBV7-3 and TRBJ2-3; 13 nucleotides align to TRBD2. The CDR3 DNA reads as TGTGCCAGCAGCTTATTTGGCTTGGATACTAGCGGGGGGGCCCGAAATACGCAGTATTTT. This codes for CASSLFGLDTSGGARNTQYF.